This T cell receptor (beta chain) stems from a study of Graves' ophthalmopathy and Graves' hyperthyroidism. Study in general: Stable hyperthyroidism denotes an absence of ophthalmopathy throughout 18 months of follow-up. Study-level findings and limits: Sensitivity reached more than 70% and specificity more than 72% when the model predicted ophthalmopathy progression. A majority of expanded thyroid clonotypes exceeding 0.001 frequency were likewise present in blood.

In this cohort, patients with other autoimmune diseases, uncontrolled infections, pregnancy or lactation were excluded. This clonotype has a single count. The antigen is not known. The TCR beta CDR3 regions underwent amplification from RNA transcripts. Investigators did first-round RT-PCR with HTBI primers, then second-round multiplex PCR. TCRdb reprocessed the multiplex PCR reads via MiXCR and lists one record per CDR3 protein. This sample has around 1.1 million distinct CDR3 sequences, with approximately 35% found just once. This CDR3 is built from 14 residues. The V gene's germline CDR1 is MNHEY and CDR2 SVGAGI. Trimming removed 6 bases at V and 8 bases at J, with 14 bases between.

The receptor's source is an adult man with Graves' hyperthyroidism. The source material was peripheral blood or thyroid tissue (not recorded which). The rearrangement joins TRBV6-5 to TRBJ1-6; TRBD1 is a possible D gene (5 bases). The CDR3 reads CASRGRQHDSPLHF. Written as DNA, the CDR3 is TGTGCCAGCAGGGGGAGACAGCATGATTCACCCCTCCACTTT.